Here is one TCR beta chain with its context. The data stem from a study of blood T cell repertoires in COVID-19. Study-level background: Donors in the United States, Italy and Spain gave samples during acute or convalescent COVID-19. From T cells, B-cell-depleted T cells, or PBMCs came the material, which was cDNA or gDNA.

Original methodology: Amplification of reference gene primers was used by the study to estimate nucleated cell counts. Some clones are missing from TCRdb's copy, which holds only in-frame ones; the method was immunoSEQ multiplex PCR. V, J and clone size reflect that table, while D and trimming were determined from the DNA. The table shows 25,000 to 30,000 clones, with roughly nine tenths occurring only once. This sequence was found in a man aged 45-60 years with active COVID-19. The sample was peripheral blood.

The CDR3 loop is CASSQSNGGSPLHF. The CDR3 DNA reads as TGTGCCAGCAGCCAATCCAATGGCGGTTCACCCCTCCACTTT. The chain joins TRBV3-1 (or the pseudogene TRBV3-2) to TRBJ1-6; no reliable D call. Germline V gives CDR1 LGHDT, CDR2 YNNKEL (reference sequence). Trimming cost V 2 bases and J 9 bases, with 11 bases left between them. This CDR3 comprises 14 residues.